The rows below give T cell receptor beta chains drawn from one sample of a study of cytomegalovirus exposure and HLA in healthy donors. The table came from immunoSEQ multiplex PCR; TCRdb's copy has only in-frame clones and leaves some out. This repertoire includes around 210,000 clones. The sample was PBMCs. Receptors were obtained from a girl aged 2-10 years in good health and CMV-seropositive. The CDR3 runs from the conserved cysteine through the conserved F or W. The D gene is left open where the match is weak.

v_call	j_call	d_call	cdr3_nt	cdr3_aa
TRBV18	TRBJ1-1	TRBD1	TGTGCCAGCTCCGCCAAAGACAGGGGTTTTGAAGCTTTCTTT	CASSAKDRGFEAFF
TRBV12-5	TRBJ1-2	.	TGTGCTAGTGGTTTGGTACATGGCGGTCAAAACTATGGCTACACCTTC	CASGLVHGGQNYGYTF
TRBV11-2	TRBJ2-7	.	TGTGCCAGCAGCCCCCAACCCGGGATTCTTAACTCCGAGCAGTACTTC	CASSPQPGILNSEQYF
TRBV15	TRBJ2-1	.	TGTGCCACCAGCAGAGGCCGATTTGGGGGGTCCTACAATGAGCAGTTCTTC	CATSRGRFGGSYNEQFF
TRBV11-3	TRBJ2-1	.	TGTGCCAGCAGCCTTGGACGTCTTGGGGCCGATGAGCAGTTCTTC	CASSLGRLGADEQFF
TRBV5-6	TRBJ1-2	TRBD1	TGTGCCAGCAGCCTCGACAGGGGCTATGGCTACACCTTC	CASSLDRGYGYTF
TRBV28	TRBJ2-7	.	TGTGCCAGCAGTTTACCCCTCAGGTTACCCTACGAGCAGTACTTC	CASSLPLRLPYEQYF
TRBV4-2	TRBJ2-1	.	TGTGCCAGCAGCCAAAGTCGGACTTCTGAGCAGTTCTTC	CASSQSRTSEQFF
TRBV19	TRBJ2-1	.	TGTGCCAGTAGCCTCGGAGAGTCGCAGTTCTTC	CASSLGESQFF
TRBV11-2	TRBJ1-3	.	TGTGCCAGCAGCTTAGACCGGGGAAACACCATATATTTT	CASSLDRGNTIYF
TRBV27	TRBJ2-1	.	TGTGCCAGCAGTTTACTCGGACCATTGGGGAGCTCCTACAATGAGCAGTTCTTC	CASSLLGPLGSSYNEQFF
TRBV28	TRBJ1-5	.	TGTGCCAGCAGCCGAGTAAATCAGCCCCAGCATTTT	CASSRVNQPQHF
TRBV18	TRBJ2-5	TRBD1	TGTGCCAGCACCCCCAGGGGGCAGAACGTCCAAGAGACCCAGTACTTC	CASTPRGQNVQETQYF
TRBV4-2	TRBJ1-2	TRBD1	TGTGCCAGCAGCGAGGGGACAGGGGACAACTATGGCTACACCTTC	CASSEGTGDNYGYTF
TRBV28	TRBJ1-1	TRBD1	TGTGCCGGCAGTTCCAGACAGGGGAACACTGAAGCTTTCTTT	CAGSSRQGNTEAFF
TRBV28	TRBJ2-7	TRBD1	TGTGCCAGCATTACAGGACAGGGGGCACAGGAGCAGTACTTC	CASITGQGAQEQYF
TRBV10-3	TRBJ2-3	TRBD1	TGTGCCATCAGTGGACAGGGAACTAGCACAGATACGCAGTATTTT	CAISGQGTSTDTQYF
TRBV5-1	TRBJ1-4	TRBD1	TGCGCCAGCAGCTTGGGGGACAGAGACCGAACTGAACTGTTTTTT	CASSLGDRDRTELFF
TRBV5-1	TRBJ2-7	TRBD2	TGCGCCAGCAGGGCGATAGCGGGACACGAGCAGTACTTC	CASRAIAGHEQYF
TRBV19	TRBJ2-2	TRBD1	TGTGCCAGTAGCTTCGGGACAGCGAACACCGGGGAGCTGTTTTTT	CASSFGTANTGELFF
TRBV30	TRBJ2-3	TRBD2	TGTGCCTGGGGGTGGAGACTAGCGGGAGACAAAGATACGCAGTATTTT	CAWGWRLAGDKDTQYF
TRBV9	TRBJ1-5	.	TGTGCCAGCAGCGTCGGAGGGCTCAATCAGCCCCAGCATTTT	CASSVGGLNQPQHF
TRBV2	TRBJ1-2	TRBD1	TGTGCCAGCATCGGAGGACAGGTTGACTATGGCTACACCTTC	CASIGGQVDYGYTF
TRBV19	TRBJ2-7	.	TGTGCCAGTACCACGACAGGGAGGCCCTTCAACGAGCAGTACTTC	CASTTTGRPFNEQYF
TRBV28	TRBJ2-5	TRBD2	TGTGCCAGCAGCCCCTACTATAGCGGGAAGACCCAGTACTTC	CASSPYYSGKTQYF
TRBV7-6	TRBJ2-5	.	TGTGCCAGCAGCTTATTTGGGGGGCAAGAGACCCAGTACTTC	CASSLFGGQETQYF
TRBV28	TRBJ2-1	.	TGTGCCAGCAGTTGGGCTAGCGAATTGGGGTACAATGAGCAGTTCTTC	CASSWASELGYNEQFF
TRBV6-5	TRBJ2-1	.	TGTGCCAGCAGACCGGGGGGCCTGGGAAATGAGCAGTTCTTC	CASRPGGLGNEQFF
TRBV4-1	TRBJ1-1	TRBD1	TGCGCCAGCAGCCCCGACAGGGCCACTGAAGCTTTCTTT	CASSPDRATEAFF
TRBV19	TRBJ2-1	.	TGTGCCAGTAGTATCCGGACGAGTGGGAGCTCCTACAATGAGCAGTTCTTC	CASSIRTSGSSYNEQFF
TRBV5-1	TRBJ2-5	.	TGCGCCAGCCAGAGTAGGGGGTCTAAGGACCAAGAGACCCAGTACTTC	CASQSRGSKDQETQYF
TRBV5-1	TRBJ2-3	.	TGCGCCAGCAGCTTGGTTTTACTCGACTCCACAGATACGCAGTATTTT	CASSLVLLDSTDTQYF
TRBV6-1	TRBJ1-2	.	TGTGCCAGCAGTGACCGCGGGGCGGGAGGCTACACCTTC	CASSDRGAGGYTF
TRBV6-6	TRBJ2-2	TRBD2	TGTGCCAGCAGCCACATAGCGGGGAACACCGGGGAGCTGTTTTTT	CASSHIAGNTGELFF
TRBV28	TRBJ1-5	.	TGTGCCAGCAGTTTCTCTAGCAATCAGCCCCAGCATTTT	CASSFSSNQPQHF
TRBV27	TRBJ2-6	TRBD1	TGTGCCAGCAGTTTAACGGGACAGGGGGTCCCTGGGGCCAACGTCCTGACTTTC	CASSLTGQGVPGANVLTF
TRBV7-2	TRBJ2-1	TRBD2	TGTGCCAGCAGCCTCGGGACTAGCGGGAGCTCCTACAATGAGCAGTTCTTC	CASSLGTSGSSYNEQFF
TRBV27	TRBJ1-6	.	TGTGCCAGCAGCTACTATAATTCACCCCTCCACTTT	CASSYYNSPLHF
TRBV6-1	TRBJ2-7	.	TGTGCCAGCATTGAGGGGTCAACGGGAGTGGTCTACGAGCAGTACTTC	CASIEGSTGVVYEQYF
TRBV6-6	TRBJ1-1	.	TGTGCCAGCAGACCGACGACAAACACTGAAGCTTTCTTT	CASRPTTNTEAFF
TRBV27	TRBJ1-2	.	TGTGCCAGCAGCTATACCTTAGATAACTATGGCTACACCTTC	CASSYTLDNYGYTF
TRBV5-1	TRBJ2-3	TRBD2	TGCGCCAGCAGCGCCCAACCTAGCGGGAGGGCCTTGGGCGCAGATACGCAGTATTTT	CASSAQPSGRALGADTQYF
TRBV5-1	TRBJ2-5	TRBD2	TGCGCCAGCGAAAGCGGGAGGGCCGGAGAGACCCAGTACTTC	CASESGRAGETQYF
TRBV4-1	TRBJ2-3	TRBD1	TGCGCCAGCAGCCAGACCCGGACAGGGGGAGTTCCAGATACGCAGTATTTT	CASSQTRTGGVPDTQYF
TRBV9	TRBJ1-3	.	TGTGCCAGCAGCGTACTGGGCAGCTTCTCTGGAAACACCATATATTTT	CASSVLGSFSGNTIYF
TRBV6-5	TRBJ1-2	.	TGTGCCAGCAGTTACGCCGGGTTCTATGGCTACACCTTC	CASSYAGFYGYTF
TRBV28	TRBJ2-2	TRBD2	TGTGCCAGCAGTCCTCTAGCGGGAGACTGGTTGGCCGGGGAGCTGTTTTTT	CASSPLAGDWLAGELFF
TRBV11-1	TRBJ2-7	.	TGTGCCAGCAGCCTGGGACTTCTCAACTACGAGCAGTACTTC	CASSLGLLNYEQYF